The rows below give T cell receptor beta chains drawn from one sample of a study of graft-versus-host responses after intestinal transplantation. Sequencing used immunoSEQ multiplex PCR; TCRdb keeps in-frame clones, though not all of them. The data hold 22,000 or so clones, with around 78% observed a single time. The input for sequencing was ileum tissue, taken 12 days after intestinal transplant. These TCRs come from a human patient who received an intestinal transplant, so some T cells may come from the graft donor. The CDR3 runs from the conserved cysteine through the conserved F or W. The D gene is left open where the match is weak. Expanded clones get a size class; other rows say once, few or many, or leave the size out.

TRBV11-2	once	-	TRBJ1-2	CASTGVFYGYTF	TGTGCCAGCACCGGGGTTTTCTATGGCTACACCTTC
TRBV5-6	-	TRBD1	TRBJ1-2	CASSLGGSPYGYTF	TGTGCCAGCAGCTTAGGGGGCTCCCCCTATGGCTACACCTTC
TRBV19	few	-	TRBJ1-1	CASSMNSMNTEAFF	TGTGCCAGTAGTATGAACAGCATGAACACTGAAGCTTTCTTT
TRBV7-9	-	TRBD2	TRBJ2-5	CASSFGGEETQYF	TGTGCCAGCAGCTTTGGGGGGGAAGAGACCCAGTACTTC
TRBV19	-	-	TRBJ2-2	CATEWGVGTGELFF	TGTGCCACTGAGTGGGGGGTCGGTACCGGGGAGCTGTTTTTT
TRBV19	-	-	TRBJ2-5	CASSMGQQETQYF	TGTGCCAGTAGTATGGGGCAGCAAGAGACCCAGTACTTC
TRBV15	-	-	TRBJ1-6	CATSRASGLPYNSPLHF	TGTGCCACCAGCAGAGCTTCAGGTTTACCCTATAATTCACCCCTCCACTTT
TRBV5-1	few	TRBD1	TRBJ1-2	CASSATGGLPNYGYTF	TGCGCCAGCAGCGCAACAGGGGGACTACCTAACTATGGCTACACCTTC
TRBV28	-	TRBD1	TRBJ1-2	CASSLDRGRLGYTF	TGTGCCAGCAGTCTGGACAGGGGGCGGCTTGGCTACACCTTC
TRBV16	-	-	TRBJ1-5	CASTNMREQPQHF	TGTGCCAGCACCAACATGAGGGAGCAGCCCCAGCATTTT
TRBV7-3	-	-	TRBJ2-3	CASSLTGGGSPVADTQYF	TGTGCCAGCAGCTTAACGGGCGGGGGCTCACCCGTGGCAGATACGCAGTATTTT
TRBV11-2	-	-	TRBJ1-3	CASSSWTASSGNTIYF	TGTGCCAGCAGCTCGTGGACAGCCTCCTCTGGAAACACCATATATTTT
TRBV6-1	-	-	TRBJ2-7	CASSKQGLWNEQYF	TGTGCCAGCAGTAAACAGGGTCTTTGGAACGAGCAGTACTTC
TRBV7-9	-	TRBD1	TRBJ2-3	CASSSSWRDRGCTQYF	TGTGCCAGCAGCTCCTCCTGGCGGGACAGGGGCTGTACGCAGTATTTT
TRBV5-1	-	-	TRBJ2-3	CASSLGGFTDTQYF	TGCGCCAGCAGCTTGGGCGGTTTCACAGATACGCAGTATTTT
TRBV7-3	-	-	TRBJ1-2	CASSASGNYGYTF	TGTGCCAGCAGCGCCTCGGGGAACTATGGCTACACCTTC
TRBV19	once	TRBD2	TRBJ2-1	CASRLAGGYNEQFF	TGTGCCAGTCGACTAGCGGGGGGCTACAATGAGCAGTTCTTC
TRBV4-1	-	TRBD2	TRBJ2-7	CASSQDRGGHEQYF	TGCGCCAGCAGCCAAGACCGGGGGGGACACGAGCAGTACTTC
TRBV5-1	-	-	TRBJ2-5	CASSLALGGGETQYF	TGCGCCAGCAGCTTGGCCTTGGGGGGTGGAGAGACCCAGTACTTC
TRBV12-5	-	-	TRBJ1-5	CASGLSGSNQPQHF	TGTGCTAGTGGTTTGTCCGGTAGCAATCAGCCCCAGCATTTT
TRBV5-6	-	-	TRBJ1-5	CASSLAGSNQPQHF	TGTGCCAGCAGCCTCGCGGGGAGCAATCAGCCCCAGCATTTT
TRBV28	-	TRBD2	TRBJ2-3	CASSLAGDRGDTQYF	TGTGCCAGCAGTCTAGCGGGAGATCGGGGAGATACGCAGTATTTT
TRBV29-1	-	TRBD2	TRBJ2-1	CSVARTSPSEQFF	TGCAGCGTTGCGCGGACTAGCCCCAGTGAGCAGTTCTTC
TRBV28	-	TRBD1	TRBJ2-7	CASSLRTGGGSYEQYF	TGTGCCAGCAGTTTACGGACAGGGGGAGGCTCCTACGAGCAGTACTTC
TRBV27	-	TRBD2	TRBJ2-7	CASSQGLAGGGSYEQYF	TGTGCCAGCAGCCAAGGACTAGCGGGAGGGGGCTCCTACGAGCAGTACTTC
TRBV7-9	-	TRBD1	TRBJ2-1	CASSLAGTGSEQFF	TGTGCCAGCAGCTTGGCCGGGACAGGGAGTGAGCAGTTCTTC
TRBV28	-	-	TRBJ1-3	CASSLRNTIYF	TGTGCCAGCAGCCTACGAAACACCATATATTTT
TRBV6-6	few	-	TRBJ1-2	CASSYGGEGNYGYTF	TGTGCCAGCAGTTACGGTGGGGAGGGTAACTATGGCTACACCTTC
TRBV27	-	-	TRBJ2-5	CASSLTQGPWGTQYF	TGTGCCAGCAGTTTAACGCAGGGTCCGTGGGGGACCCAGTACTTC
TRBV28	-	TRBD2	TRBJ2-3	CASSILAGGTTDTQYF	TGTGCCAGCAGTATCCTAGCGGGAGGGACCACAGATACGCAGTATTTT
TRBV2	-	-	TRBJ2-1	CASSWGRHKGYNEQFF	TGTGCCAGCAGCTGGGGCCGACACAAGGGGTACAATGAGCAGTTCTTC
TRBV28	medium-sized	TRBD2	TRBJ2-7	CASSFALAGSYEQYF	TGTGCCAGCAGTTTTGCCCTAGCGGGGTCCTACGAGCAGTACTTC
TRBV5-1	-	-	TRBJ2-1	CASSLFGVRLFYNEQFF	TGCGCCAGCAGCTTGTTCGGGGTTCGGTTGTTCTACAATGAGCAGTTCTTC
TRBV6-1	-	TRBD1	TRBJ2-3	CASTRQGVGTDTQYF	TGTGCCAGCACGAGACAGGGGGTAGGCACAGATACGCAGTATTTT
TRBV5-6	-	TRBD1	TRBJ1-2	CASRLTGTGRYGYTF	TGTGCCAGCAGACTGACCGGGACAGGGAGGTATGGCTACACCTTC
TRBV7-8	few	TRBD1	TRBJ1-2	CASSWTGSYGYTF	TGTGCCAGCAGCTGGACAGGGTCCTATGGCTACACCTTC